These T cell receptor beta chains were read from a single sample in a study of shared clonotypes between healthy human individuals. TCRdb's table, derived via immunoSEQ multiplex PCR, lists solely in-frame clones and lacks some. The sample contains about 1,500,000 clones, roughly 96% of which appear only once. Material: naive CD4+ T cells sorted from blood. The receptors originated from a man aged 25-45 years in good health. CDR3s include the opening cysteine and the closing phenylalanine or tryptophan. Fields, in order: CDR3 DNA, CDR3 protein, clone size, D gene, V gene, J gene, CDR3 length. A D gene is named only where the DNA matches it firmly. Clone size is given for some rows only: seen once, a few or many times, or a class if the clone is expanded.

DNA: TGTGCCACAATGGAACTAGCGGGAGGGCCACGCAGAGAGACCCAGTACTTC; CDR3: CATMELAGGPRRETQYF; size: NA; D: TRBD2; V: TRBV19; J: TRBJ2-5; length: 17
DNA: TGTGCCAGCAGCTTCCCACAGGGGTCAGCTGAAGCTTTCTTT; CDR3: CASSFPQGSAEAFF; size: NA; D: TRBD1; V: TRBV5-4; J: TRBJ1-1; length: 14
DNA: TGTGCCAGTATGTTCACCGGGGAGCTGTTTTTT; CDR3: CASMFTGELFF; size: NA; D: NA; V: TRBV6-6; J: TRBJ2-2; length: 11
DNA: TGTGCCAGCAGTGACCCGGGAGGTGCGGATACGCAGTATTTT; CDR3: CASSDPGGADTQYF; size: once; D: TRBD2; V: TRBV2; J: TRBJ2-3; length: 14
DNA: TGTGCCAGCAGCCGCCTCCCTATGAACACCGGGGAGCTGTTTTTT; CDR3: CASSRLPMNTGELFF; size: NA; D: NA; V: TRBV7-2; J: TRBJ2-2; length: 15
DNA: TGCGCCAGCAAGGGGGCCGGGGAGCTGTTTTTT; CDR3: CASKGAGELFF; size: NA; D: NA; V: TRBV10-2; J: TRBJ2-2; length: 11
DNA: TGCGCCAGCAGCTCACAGGGGGACCACGAGCAGTACTTC; CDR3: CASSSQGDHEQYF; size: NA; D: TRBD1; V: TRBV5-1; J: TRBJ2-7; length: 13
DNA: TGTGCCAGCAGTTTCGGGACACACTATGGCTACACCTTC; CDR3: CASSFGTHYGYTF; size: once; D: NA; V: TRBV27; J: TRBJ1-2; length: 13
DNA: TGTGCCAGCAGCTTGAGGAACAATCAGCCCCAGCATTTT; CDR3: CASSLRNNQPQHF; size: NA; D: NA; V: TRBV5-6; J: TRBJ1-5; length: 13
DNA: TGCGCCAGCAGCCTTTTTGGTGAGCAGTTCTTC; CDR3: CASSLFGEQFF; size: NA; D: NA; V: TRBV5-1; J: TRBJ2-1; length: 11
DNA: TGTGCCACCCGGACAGTTGGCACTGAAGCTTTCTTT; CDR3: CATRTVGTEAFF; size: NA; D: NA; V: TRBV28; J: TRBJ1-1; length: 12
DNA: TGCGCCAGCAGCTTGATCGGCGTAACCTACAATGAGCAGTTCTTC; CDR3: CASSLIGVTYNEQFF; size: NA; D: NA; V: TRBV5-1; J: TRBJ2-1; length: 15
DNA: TGTGCCAGCAGGTCGGTGAGAGCCAAAAACATTCAGTACTTC; CDR3: CASRSVRAKNIQYF; size: NA; D: NA; V: TRBV6-5; J: TRBJ2-4; length: 14
DNA: TGTGCCAGCAGCCCACGGACTAGCGGGACCGGGGAGCTGTTTTTT; CDR3: CASSPRTSGTGELFF; size: NA; D: TRBD2; V: TRBV11-2; J: TRBJ2-2; length: 15
DNA: TGTGCCAGCAGTCCCCTCGACAGGGGGAAGCGGGAGGCCCCCTACGAGCAGTACTTC; CDR3: CASSPLDRGKREAPYEQYF; size: NA; D: NA; V: TRBV7-9; J: TRBJ2-7; length: 19
DNA: TGTGCCAGCAGTCCGGGCGCGGGGTTTAACTATGGCTACACCTTC; CDR3: CASSPGAGFNYGYTF; size: NA; D: NA; V: TRBV28; J: TRBJ1-2; length: 15
DNA: TGTGCCAGCAGTCCCTCGGGAGCGCCCCAGCATTTT; CDR3: CASSPSGAPQHF; size: NA; D: NA; V: TRBV28; J: TRBJ1-5; length: 12
DNA: TGTGCCAGCAGTGAATTGGTTGGGATTCAGTACTTC; CDR3: CASSELVGIQYF; size: NA; D: NA; V: TRBV2; J: TRBJ2-4; length: 12
DNA: TGTGCCAGCAGCTTTGGTTCACGTGACAGCTACACCGGGGAGCTGTTTTTT; CDR3: CASSFGSRDSYTGELFF; size: NA; D: NA; V: TRBV11-2; J: TRBJ2-2; length: 17
DNA: TGTGCCAGCAGCTTCCCTCTAGCGGGAGGAACCCCGACCTACGAGCAGTACTTC; CDR3: CASSFPLAGGTPTYEQYF; size: NA; D: TRBD2; V: TRBV7-9; J: TRBJ2-7; length: 18
DNA: TGTGCCAGCAAAGCGGGAGGGGCGACGGATACGCAGTATTTT; CDR3: CASKAGGATDTQYF; size: NA; D: TRBD2; V: TRBV28; J: TRBJ2-3; length: 14
DNA: TGTGCCATCAGTAACGGGGGGCTGGGCGACATTCAGTACTTC; CDR3: CAISNGGLGDIQYF; size: once; D: NA; V: TRBV10-3; J: TRBJ2-4; length: 14
DNA: TGTGCCAGTCGGGGCAGGGTGAGCGCAGATACGCAGTATTTT; CDR3: CASRGRVSADTQYF; size: NA; D: NA; V: TRBV27; J: TRBJ2-3; length: 14
DNA: TGTGCCAGCAGCGTAGACGGGCGAACTAGCACAGATACGCAGTATTTT; CDR3: CASSVDGRTSTDTQYF; size: NA; D: NA; V: TRBV9; J: TRBJ2-3; length: 16
DNA: TGTGCCAGCAGCCGGAGACGATGGGATGGCTACACCTTC; CDR3: CASSRRRWDGYTF; size: NA; D: NA; V: TRBV5-6; J: TRBJ1-2; length: 13
DNA: TGTGCCAGCAGCTTAGGAGGGAGGCCAGATACGCAGTATTTT; CDR3: CASSLGGRPDTQYF; size: NA; D: NA; V: TRBV7-2; J: TRBJ2-3; length: 14
DNA: TGTGCCAGCAGCTTTGTACAGGGCATGAACACTGAAGCTTTCTTT; CDR3: CASSFVQGMNTEAFF; size: NA; D: NA; V: TRBV11-2; J: TRBJ1-1; length: 15
DNA: TGTGCCAGCAGCTTAATAGTCTTGGGCTGGCGGGGTCAGCCCCAGCATTTT; CDR3: CASSLIVLGWRGQPQHF; size: NA; D: NA; V: TRBV7-8; J: TRBJ1-5; length: 17
DNA: TGCGCCAGCAGTGAGGTGAGTTGGGTCGCCGGAATGAACACTGAAGCTTTCTTT; CDR3: CASSEVSWVAGMNTEAFF; size: NA; D: NA; V: TRBV10-2; J: TRBJ1-1; length: 18
DNA: TGCGCCAGCAGCTTTGGCCCAGGGGAAGATAATGAAAAACTGTTTTTT; CDR3: CASSFGPGEDNEKLFF; size: NA; D: NA; V: TRBV5-1; J: TRBJ1-4; length: 16
DNA: TGTGCCAGCTCACCGTCGGCCCGTTGGGGCTACGAGCAGTACTTC; CDR3: CASSPSARWGYEQYF; size: few; D: NA; V: TRBV18; J: TRBJ2-7; length: 15
DNA: TGCGCCAGCAGCCAAGGGGCGGGAGGGAGTAATGAGCAGTTCTTC; CDR3: CASSQGAGGSNEQFF; size: NA; D: TRBD2; V: TRBV4-3; J: TRBJ2-1; length: 15
DNA: TGTGCCACGGGGGTAGCGGGAGGAGGGGAGACCCAGTACTTC; CDR3: CATGVAGGGETQYF; size: NA; D: TRBD2; V: TRBV10-3; J: TRBJ2-5; length: 14
DNA: TGTGCCAGCAGGACGACGTCTGGGGGCGCCTACAATGAGCAGTTCTTC; CDR3: CASRTTSGGAYNEQFF; size: NA; D: NA; V: TRBV11-2; J: TRBJ2-1; length: 16
DNA: TGCAGCGTTGAACGACAGACTAACACTGAAGCTTTCTTT; CDR3: CSVERQTNTEAFF; size: NA; D: NA; V: TRBV29-1; J: TRBJ1-1; length: 13
DNA: TGTGCCAGCAGTGTAGGTAGCGGGAGTGAGACCCAGTACTTC; CDR3: CASSVGSGSETQYF; size: NA; D: TRBD2; V: TRBV6-1; J: TRBJ2-5; length: 14
DNA: TGTGCCAGCAGCCAATATCAAGAGGGTGGAATGTTTTTT; CDR3: CASSQYQEGGMFF; size: NA; D: NA; V: TRBV14; J: TRBJ1-4; length: 13
DNA: TGTGCCAGCAGTTCCCGGAGACACAATGAGCAGTTCTTC; CDR3: CASSSRRHNEQFF; size: NA; D: NA; V: TRBV6-5; J: TRBJ2-1; length: 13
DNA: TGTGCCAGCAGTTTCTATTACCGATCGGGACTAGAGGGAAACACCGGGGAGCTGTTTTTT; CDR3: CASSFYYRSGLEGNTGELFF; size: NA; D: TRBD2; V: TRBV27; J: TRBJ2-2; length: 20
DNA: TGTGCCAGCAGTTTCCAGCGGGTAGGCTACGAGCAGTACTTC; CDR3: CASSFQRVGYEQYF; size: NA; D: NA; V: TRBV27; J: TRBJ2-7; length: 14
DNA: TGTGCCAGCAGCGGCCGGGGAATTCAGGGAGAGACCCAGTACTTC; CDR3: CASSGRGIQGETQYF; size: NA; D: NA; V: TRBV28; J: TRBJ2-5; length: 15
DNA: TGTGCCATCAGTGTGTCCGGGAGCACAGATACGCAGTATTTT; CDR3: CAISVSGSTDTQYF; size: once; D: NA; V: TRBV10-3; J: TRBJ2-3; length: 14
DNA: TGTGCCAGCAGCTTTGACTACCTTTACGAGCAGTACTTC; CDR3: CASSFDYLYEQYF; size: NA; D: NA; V: TRBV7-9; J: TRBJ2-7; length: 13
DNA: TGTGCCAGCAACACAGGTCCGAACACCGGGGAGCTGTTTTTT; CDR3: CASNTGPNTGELFF; size: NA; D: NA; V: TRBV11-2; J: TRBJ2-2; length: 14
DNA: TGTGCCAGCAGCCTCGGCCAGGAGAAACTCTATGGCTACACCTTC; CDR3: CASSLGQEKLYGYTF; size: NA; D: NA; V: TRBV9; J: TRBJ1-2; length: 15
DNA: TGTGCCAGCAGCGACGGCCAGGGTCGGGCCGGAAACACCATATATTTT; CDR3: CASSDGQGRAGNTIYF; size: NA; D: NA; V: TRBV11-3; J: TRBJ1-3; length: 16
DNA: TGTGCCAGCACCACTTGGCAGGGAGGAGAAAAACTGTTTTTT; CDR3: CASTTWQGGEKLFF; size: NA; D: NA; V: TRBV7-9; J: TRBJ1-4; length: 14
DNA: TGTGCCAGCGGCGTATCGGGTTCCGGGGAGCTGTTTTTT; CDR3: CASGVSGSGELFF; size: NA; D: NA; V: TRBV9; J: TRBJ2-2; length: 13
DNA: TGTGCCAGCACGGGGGCGGGAGGGCCATACAATGAGCAGTTCTTC; CDR3: CASTGAGGPYNEQFF; size: NA; D: TRBD2; V: TRBV28; J: TRBJ2-1; length: 15